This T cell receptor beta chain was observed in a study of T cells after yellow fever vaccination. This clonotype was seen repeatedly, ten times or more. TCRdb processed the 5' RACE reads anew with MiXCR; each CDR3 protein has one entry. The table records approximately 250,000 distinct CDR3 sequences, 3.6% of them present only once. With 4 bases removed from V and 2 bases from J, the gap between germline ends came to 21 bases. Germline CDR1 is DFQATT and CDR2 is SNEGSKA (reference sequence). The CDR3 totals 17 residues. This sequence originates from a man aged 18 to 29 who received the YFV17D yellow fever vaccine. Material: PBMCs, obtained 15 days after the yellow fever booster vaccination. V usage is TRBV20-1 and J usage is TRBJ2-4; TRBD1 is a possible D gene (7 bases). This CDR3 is CSANHPRQGGSKNIQYF. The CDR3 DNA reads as TGCAGTGCTAACCACCCGAGACAGGGAGGATCCAAAAACATTCAGTACTTC.